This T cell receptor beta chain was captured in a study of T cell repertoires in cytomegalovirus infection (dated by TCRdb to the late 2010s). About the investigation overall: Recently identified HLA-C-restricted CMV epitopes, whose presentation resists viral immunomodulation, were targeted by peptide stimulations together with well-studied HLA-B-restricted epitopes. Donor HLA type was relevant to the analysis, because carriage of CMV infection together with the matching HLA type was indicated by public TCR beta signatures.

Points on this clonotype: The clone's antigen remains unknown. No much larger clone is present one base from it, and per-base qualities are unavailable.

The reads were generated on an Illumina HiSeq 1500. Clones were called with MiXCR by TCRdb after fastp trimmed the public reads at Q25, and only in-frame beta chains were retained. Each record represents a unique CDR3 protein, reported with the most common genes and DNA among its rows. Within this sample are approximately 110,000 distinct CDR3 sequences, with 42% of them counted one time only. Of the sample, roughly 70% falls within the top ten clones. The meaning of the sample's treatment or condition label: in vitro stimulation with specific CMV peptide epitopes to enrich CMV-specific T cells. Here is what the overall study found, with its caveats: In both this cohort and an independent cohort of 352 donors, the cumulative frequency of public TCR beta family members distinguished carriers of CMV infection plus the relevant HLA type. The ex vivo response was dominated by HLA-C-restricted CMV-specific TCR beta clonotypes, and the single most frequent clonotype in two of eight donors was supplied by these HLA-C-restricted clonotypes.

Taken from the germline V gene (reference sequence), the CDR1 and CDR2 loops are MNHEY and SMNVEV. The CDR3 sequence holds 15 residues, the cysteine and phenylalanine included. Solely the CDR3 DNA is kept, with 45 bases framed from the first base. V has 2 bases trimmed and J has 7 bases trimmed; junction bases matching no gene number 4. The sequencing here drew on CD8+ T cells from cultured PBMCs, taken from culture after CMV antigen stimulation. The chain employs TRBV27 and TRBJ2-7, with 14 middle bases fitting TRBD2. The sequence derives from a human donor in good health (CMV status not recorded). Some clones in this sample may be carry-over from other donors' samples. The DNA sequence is TGTGCCAGCAGTTTAACCGGGACTAGCGGGGGTGAGCAGTACTTC. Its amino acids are CASSLTGTSGGEQYF.